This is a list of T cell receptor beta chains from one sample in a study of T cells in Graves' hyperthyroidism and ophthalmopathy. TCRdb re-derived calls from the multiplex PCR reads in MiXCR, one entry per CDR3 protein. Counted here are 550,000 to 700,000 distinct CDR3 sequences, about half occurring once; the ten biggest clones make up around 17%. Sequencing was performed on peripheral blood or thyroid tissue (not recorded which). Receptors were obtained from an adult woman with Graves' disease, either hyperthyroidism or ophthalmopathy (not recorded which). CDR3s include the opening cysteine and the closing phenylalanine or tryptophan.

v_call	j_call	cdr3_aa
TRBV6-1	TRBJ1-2	CASSGGGQGGYTF
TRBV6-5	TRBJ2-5	CASSSLRRQLAGTQYF
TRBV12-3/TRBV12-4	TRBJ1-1	CASSSTVAMNTEAFF
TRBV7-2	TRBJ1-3	CASSHRVGDSSGNTIYF
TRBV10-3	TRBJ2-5	CAIRTGLAVNTGETQYF
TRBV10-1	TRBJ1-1	CASRGSLNTEALF
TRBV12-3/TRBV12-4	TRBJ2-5	CASRGTLNQPQYF
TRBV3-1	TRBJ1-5	CASSQRAWGNQPQHF
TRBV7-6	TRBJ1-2	CAGSSRSGGDGYTF
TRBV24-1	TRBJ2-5	CATSDAGLAGKETQYF
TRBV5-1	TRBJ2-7	CASSFTTDSYEQYF
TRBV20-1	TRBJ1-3	CSARGNTIYF
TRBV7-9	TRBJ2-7	CASSLYGEPSQPGDEQYF
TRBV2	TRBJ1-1	CASSAFSMNTEAFF
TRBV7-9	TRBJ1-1	CASSLVQPDSGEAFF